This TCR beta chain is from a study of blood T cell repertoires in COVID-19. Study details: The origin of the acute and convalescent COVID-19 samples was the United States, Italy and Spain. The analysed material was cDNA or gDNA that came from T cells, B-cell-depleted T cells, or PBMCs.

This CDR3 has 15 residues. The germline V gene encodes CDR1 SGHRS and CDR2 YFSETQ. The germline V and J ends were trimmed by 5 bases and 3 bases, with 17 bases remaining between them. In the authors' methods: Estimates of nucleated cell counts were drawn from the amplification of reference gene primers. Profiled with immunoSEQ multiplex PCR; TCRdb holds only in-frame clones, not every one. V, J and clone size derive from that table, while D and trimming were established from the DNA sequence. Of hundreds of thousands of clones in the sample, around four fifths were seen once. The source material was peripheral blood. The rearrangement uses TRBV5-1 and TRBJ2-5; D is unclear. The sequence was collected from an elderly woman with active or convalescent COVID-19. The CDR3 sequence is CASSTTTAGKETQYF. The CDR3 coding sequence is TGCGCCAGCAGTACCACCACCGCAGGCAAAGAGACCCAGTACTTC.